This TCR beta chain came from a study of T cell repertoires in cytomegalovirus infection (dated by TCRdb to the late 2010s). With respect to the entire study: Peptide stimulations targeted recently identified HLA-C-restricted CMV epitopes, whose presentation resists viral immunomodulation, together with well-studied HLA-B-restricted epitopes. The HLA type of each donor mattered for the analysis, because public TCR beta signatures pointed to carriage of CMV infection along with the matching HLA type. Points the paper makes about the study in general: Cumulative frequency of public TCR beta family members discriminated carriers of CMV infection plus the relevant HLA type in this cohort and an independent approximately 370-donor cohort. The ex vivo response was dominated by HLA-C-restricted CMV-specific TCR beta clonotypes, which also provided the single most frequent clonotype in two of eight donors.

This sample's treatment or condition label indicates: in vitro stimulation with specific CMV peptide epitopes to enrich CMV-specific T cells. Sequencing was carried out with an Illumina HiSeq 1500. The public reads were run again by TCRdb, first through fastp at Q25 and then through MiXCR, and only productive beta chains were kept. Entries that share a CDR3 protein sequence are merged under the most common genes and DNA. This sample is represented by approximately 280,000 distinct CDR3 sequences; less than 25% of them were singletons. Roughly a fifth of the sample goes to the ten largest clones. Trimmed from V: 6 bases; trimmed from J: 0 bases; junction bases lacking a gene match: 6. The germline V gene gives CDR1 as SGHNT and CDR2 as YENEEA. The CDR3 contains 15 residues, cysteine and phenylalanine counted. This entry keeps only the CDR3 DNA: 45 bases, framed from base 1. On this clonotype itself: Which antigen it targets is not known. Base qualities are missing; no much larger clone stands one base away.

The sample was cultured PBMCs, taken from culture after CMV antigen stimulation. The sequence is built from TRBV11-3 and TRBJ1-2, with 8 bases matching TRBD1. The TCR comes from a human donor in good health (CMV status not recorded). Some clones in this sample may be carry-over from other donors' samples. The CDR3 protein: CASSDQGASNYGYTF. At the DNA level, the sequence is TGTGCCAGCAGTGACCAGGGGGCTTCTAACTATGGCTACACCTTC.